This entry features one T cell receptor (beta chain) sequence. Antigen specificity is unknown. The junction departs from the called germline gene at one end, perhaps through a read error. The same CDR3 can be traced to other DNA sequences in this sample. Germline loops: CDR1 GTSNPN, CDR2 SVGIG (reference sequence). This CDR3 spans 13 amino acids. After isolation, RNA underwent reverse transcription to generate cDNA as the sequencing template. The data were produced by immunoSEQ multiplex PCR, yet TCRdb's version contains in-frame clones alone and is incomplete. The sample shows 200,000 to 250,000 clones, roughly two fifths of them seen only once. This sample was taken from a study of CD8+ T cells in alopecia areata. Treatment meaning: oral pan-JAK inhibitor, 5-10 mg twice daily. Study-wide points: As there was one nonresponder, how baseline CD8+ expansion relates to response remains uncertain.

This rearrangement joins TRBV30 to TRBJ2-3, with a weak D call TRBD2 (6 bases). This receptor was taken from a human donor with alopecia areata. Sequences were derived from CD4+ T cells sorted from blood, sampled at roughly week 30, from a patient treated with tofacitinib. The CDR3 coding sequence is TGTGCCTGGAGCTGGGGGGAGAGAGATACGCAATATTTT. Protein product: CAWSWGERDTQYF.